The rows below give T cell receptor beta chains drawn from one sample of a study of cytomegalovirus exposure and HLA in healthy donors. The repertoire was sequenced with immunoSEQ multiplex PCR; TCRdb's copy has only in-frame clones and lacks some. The data contain 250,000 or so clones, approximately 91% of them singletons. Sequencing was performed on PBMCs. Every receptor here comes from a girl aged 2 to 10 in good health and CMV-seronegative. Both conserved end residues are part of each CDR3. The order of the fields is J gene, V gene, D gene, clone size, CDR3 DNA, CDR3 protein. The D gene is left open where the match is weak. Clone size is not always given. Where it is, it says once, few, many or a class for expanded clones.

>TRBJ2-3|TRBV15|-|-
TGTGCCACCAGCTTAGCGAAGTGGGATACGCAGTATTTT
CATSLAKWDTQYF
>TRBJ1-2|TRBV7-2|TRBD1|-
TGTGCCAGCAGCCTGAGAGCCCCGGACAGGGTCAACTATGGCTACACCTTC
CASSLRAPDRVNYGYTF
>TRBJ1-4|TRBV6-1|-|-
TGTGCCAGCAGTGCCCAGGGAGGATCAGAAAAACTGTTTTTT
CASSAQGGSEKLFF
>TRBJ1-2|TRBV19|-|-
TGTGCCAGCACCTTCGGGGAGAACGGCTACACCTTC
CASTFGENGYTF
>TRBJ1-4|TRBV19|-|-
TGTGCCAGTAGACCGCTAGGCGACCTTGAAAAACTGTTTTTT
CASRPLGDLEKLFF
>TRBJ2-5|TRBV27|-|once
TGTGCCAGCAGTTATCACTCATCAGAGACCCAGTACTTC
CASSYHSSETQYF
>TRBJ1-1|TRBV5-1|-|few
TGCGCCAGCAGCCTAGAAAGGGGTACGAACACTGAAGCTTTCTTT
CASSLERGTNTEAFF
>TRBJ2-7|TRBV6-5|TRBD2|-
TGTGCCAGCAGTTACACCTCAAGCGGGACCTCCTACGAGCAGTACTTC
CASSYTSSGTSYEQYF
>TRBJ2-3|TRBV5-1|TRBD2|-
TGCGCCAGCAGCCTTAGCGGGCTGGGCACAGATACGCAGTATTTT
CASSLSGLGTDTQYF
>TRBJ1-6|TRBV4-2|-|-
TGTGCCAGCAGCCAAGATTCCCAGGGTCTAGATTCACCCCTCCACTTT
CASSQDSQGLDSPLHF
>TRBJ2-2|TRBV28|-|-
TGTGCCTCCCGAGGGGTGGAGGGATGGGCCGGGGAGCTGTTTTTT
CASRGVEGWAGELFF
>TRBJ2-2|TRBV5-1|-|once
TGCGCCAGCAGCTTGGTTGGGTTAGGGGGAGATATCACCGGGGAGCTGTTTTTT
CASSLVGLGGDITGELFF
>TRBJ1-2|TRBV27|TRBD1|-
TGTGCCAGCAGTTCCCTGACAGGGGGCCGGGGCTATGGCTACACCTTC
CASSSLTGGRGYGYTF
>TRBJ1-4|TRBV7-6|TRBD1|-
TGTGCCAGCAGCATGAACAGGGGGCGTGGAGAAAAACTGTTTTTT
CASSMNRGRGEKLFF